This TCR beta chain derives from a study of T-cell memory formation after mild COVID-19. The V gene end was trimmed by 4 bases and the J gene end by 8 bases; junction bases not matched to a gene: 10. This CDR3 contains 16 residues. Germline V gene data show CDR1 as SEHNR and CDR2 as FQNEAQ (reference sequence). Concerning this clonotype itself: Its specificity is unknown.

TCRdb ran MiXCR on the 5' RACE reads and lists one entry per CDR3 protein. The sample carries some 190,000 distinct CDR3 sequences, around 18% recorded once. Notes on the study in general: Clones that got smaller from day 15 to 85 had even CD4/CD8, while clones growing later tipped toward CD4+. Among contracting clones, CD4+ were mainly CM/EM and CD8+ enriched in EMRA.

The TCR originated in an adult woman who had mild COVID-19 (a few samples of this study predate the infection). Cell type and time point are not known. Material: PBMCs or a T cell subset sorted from them (not recorded which). The chain uses TRBV7-9 and TRBJ2-1; 11 bases fit TRBD2. DNA of the CDR3: TGTGCCAGCAGCTCCCCCGGGCTAGCGGGAGGTCATGAGCAGTTCTTC. It encodes CASSSPGLAGGHEQFF.